The entry that follows covers one T cell receptor beta chain sequence. No antigen is known for it. This entry is derived from a study of T cell clonotyping in hematopoietic cell transplantation. Broader study findings: Higher Inverse Simpson Index values in graft donor and pretransplant recipient predicted broader posttransplant TCR diversity. Few recipient clonotypes overlapped donors; over 95% were de novo at given depth. Recipient TCR diversity dropped after transplant; expanded clonotypes rose from day 30 to 180.

The data were produced by immunoSEQ multiplex PCR, yet TCRdb's version contains in-frame clones alone and is incomplete. The profile shows some 10,000 clones, approximately 55% of them singletons. Germline CDR1 and CDR2: GTSNPN and SVGIG (reference sequence). V dropped 1 base and J dropped 6 bases, with 10 bases sitting between them. The length of the CDR3 is 13 residues. The starting material was peripheral blood mononuclear cells, obtained 100 days after allogeneic stem cell transplant. The clonotype comes from a female patient aged 50-59 years who had an allogeneic stem cell transplant from an unrelated donor, so the T cells may come from the graft donor. Some clones in this sample may be carry-over from other donors' samples. This chain links TRBV30 with TRBJ1-5; D possibly corresponds to TRBD1 (5 bases). The CDR3, as DNA: TGTGCCTGGAGTGGGGGGAGCGGTCAGCCCCAGCATTTT. Its translation: CAWSGGSGQPQHF.